This is a list of T cell receptor beta chains from one sample in a study of cytomegalovirus exposure and HLA in healthy donors. This table comes from immunoSEQ multiplex PCR, and its TCRdb copy is limited to in-frame clones, with some not included. The sample has about 200,000 clones, 84% seen once. The sample consisted of PBMCs. All receptors come from a woman aged 25 to 39 in good health and CMV-seropositive. CDR3s include the opening cysteine and the closing phenylalanine or tryptophan. The D gene is left open where the match is weak. A clone size is listed for some rows: how often the clone was seen (once, few, many), or a class if it is expanded.

d_call j_call clone_size v_call cdr3_nt cdr3_aa
NA TRBJ1-1 NA TRBV25-1 TGTGCCAGCAGTGCCCGGACAGCGAGTGAAGCTTTCTTT CASSARTASEAFF
TRBD1 TRBJ2-2 NA TRBV2 TGTGCCAGCAGTGCAGGGGGCTCCGGGGAGCTGTTTTTT CASSAGGSGELFF
TRBD1 TRBJ2-4 NA TRBV7-9 TGTGCCAGCAGCCCGACGGGACAGGGACAGCAGTACTTC CASSPTGQGQQYF
TRBD1 TRBJ1-5 NA TRBV5-6 TGTGCCAGCAGCTCCGACAGGGGGCATCAGCCCCAGCATTTT CASSSDRGHQPQHF
NA TRBJ2-7 few TRBV7-8 TGTGCCAGCAGTTCAAGCAGGGGCTCCTACGAGCAGTACTTC CASSSSRGSYEQYF
NA TRBJ1-1 NA TRBV25-1 TGTGCCAGCAGTTTTCAGGGGCCGGCTGAAGCTTTCTTT CASSFQGPAEAFF
NA TRBJ1-1 NA TRBV29-1 TGCAGCGTTGAAAGACAGATGAACACTGAAGCTTTCTTT CSVERQMNTEAFF
NA TRBJ2-7 NA TRBV28 TGTGCCAGCAGTGTTCTGGGCAGCTACGAGCAGTACTTC CASSVLGSYEQYF
NA TRBJ2-1 NA TRBV27 TGTGCCAGCAGCCACGGAGGAGTTGAGCAGTTCTTC CASSHGGVEQFF
TRBD2 TRBJ2-5 NA TRBV11-2 TGTGCCAGCAGCTCGTTAACTAGCGGGAGACGGGAGACCCAGTACTTC CASSSLTSGRRETQYF
NA TRBJ2-7 NA TRBV5-8 TGTGCCAGCAACTACTACGAGCAGTACTTC CASNYYEQYF
TRBD2 TRBJ2-1 NA TRBV7-7 TGTGCTAGCAGCTTGGGACTAGCGGGAGCACCCTACAATGAGCAGTTCTTC CASSLGLAGAPYNEQFF
NA TRBJ1-1 NA TRBV25-1 TGTGCCAGCAGTGAATCGGGGGGATACACTGAAGCTTTCTTT CASSESGGYTEAFF
TRBD1 TRBJ1-2 NA TRBV7-2 TGTGCCAGCGCGGAAAACCAGGGGGCGGGAGGCTACACCTTC CASAENQGAGGYTF
NA TRBJ2-5 NA TRBV15 TGTGCCACCAGCAGAGTGTTATACCAAGAGACCCAGTACTTC CATSRVLYQETQYF
TRBD1 TRBJ1-2 few TRBV6-6 TGTGCCAGCAGCGAGGGGACAGGGGTTATTGGCTACACCTTC CASSEGTGVIGYTF
NA TRBJ2-3 NA TRBV6-5 TGTGCCAGCAGTGAAGCTACGACGCAGTATTTT CASSEATTQYF
NA TRBJ1-5 NA TRBV4-2 TGTGCCAGCAGCCAAGTACTATCGGGGCAGCCCCAGCATTTT CASSQVLSGQPQHF
TRBD2 TRBJ2-3 NA TRBV30 TGTGCCTGGAGTTTATTAGCGGGAGGCGGGGATACGCAGTATTTT CAWSLLAGGGDTQYF
NA TRBJ1-4 NA TRBV25-1 TGTGCCAGCTCCCCTTCCACAGACCCAAATGAAAAACTGTTTTTT CASSPSTDPNEKLFF
TRBD1 TRBJ2-7 NA TRBV2 TGTGCCAGCAGAGACACAGGGGTCCCCTACGAGCAGTACTTC CASRDTGVPYEQYF
TRBD1 TRBJ2-7 NA TRBV6-1 TGTGCCAGCCGCAATAACAGGGGGCGCGTATACGAGCAGTACTTC CASRNNRGRVYEQYF
NA TRBJ1-1 NA TRBV5-6 TGTGCCAGTATAGGGGAAGGCACTGAAGCTTTCTTT CASIGEGTEAFF
NA TRBJ2-3 NA TRBV23-1 TGCGCCAGCAGTCAATCGGAGGTGACAGATACGCAGTATTTT CASSQSEVTDTQYF
TRBD2 TRBJ2-4 NA TRBV2 TGTGCCAGCAGCTGGCCCGGGACTAGCGGGAGGAGGGACATTCAGTACTTC CASSWPGTSGRRDIQYF
TRBD2 TRBJ2-1 NA TRBV6-6 TGTGCCAGCAGTTCCACTAGCGGGACCTCCTACAATGAGCAGTTCTTC CASSSTSGTSYNEQFF
TRBD1 TRBJ2-7 NA TRBV19 TGTGCCAGTACGGGACAGAACTACGAGCAGTACTTC CASTGQNYEQYF
NA TRBJ1-4 NA TRBV30 TGTGCCTGGAGTAGCACAACTAATGAAAAACTGTTTTTT CAWSSTTNEKLFF
NA TRBJ2-2 NA TRBV4-1 TGCGCCAGCAGCCAACTTTCGGCAGGGCGTCACGGGGAGCTGTTTTTT CASSQLSAGRHGELFF
TRBD1 TRBJ2-5 NA TRBV30 TGTGCCTGGGACAGGGGGCGGTTAGAGACCCAGTACTTC CAWDRGRLETQYF
TRBD2 TRBJ2-7 NA TRBV19 TGTGCCAGTACTGCGGGGGGGGCCTACGAGCAGTACTTC CASTAGGAYEQYF
NA TRBJ1-1 NA TRBV9 TGTGCCAGCAGCGTAGCTAACCTGGCTGAAGCTTTCTTT CASSVANLAEAFF
NA TRBJ1-1 NA TRBV6-1 TGTGCCAGCAGCCCTGGGAGGAACACTGAAGCTTTCTTT CASSPGRNTEAFF
TRBD2 TRBJ2-7 NA TRBV6-6 TGTGCCAGCAGGGAGCGGGAGGACCCCTACGAGCAGTACTTC CASREREDPYEQYF
NA TRBJ2-7 NA TRBV5-6 TGTGCCAGCAGCCCGAGACGTACAGGGTTTGCGGAGGAGCAGTACTTC CASSPRRTGFAEEQYF
NA TRBJ1-2 NA TRBV29-1 TGCAGCGTTGAAGATCGGGTGGATGGCTACACCTTC CSVEDRVDGYTF
NA TRBJ1-3 NA TRBV28 TGTGCCAGCAGCGTATTTGGAAACACCATATATTTT CASSVFGNTIYF
NA TRBJ2-7 NA TRBV7-9 TGTGCCAGCAGCTTAGCCGACTTTCCCTCCTACGAGCAGTACTTC CASSLADFPSYEQYF
NA TRBJ1-1 NA TRBV7-6 TGTGCCAGCAGCCGTGCTCGGGCGGGTGGTGCTGAAGCTTTCTTT CASSRARAGGAEAFF
NA TRBJ2-1 NA TRBV20-1 TGCAGTGCTTTAAACTACAATGAGCAGTTCTTC CSALNYNEQFF
NA TRBJ2-5 once TRBV5-8 TGTGCCAGCGGTGTAAAGGTACCAAGCCTGTCCGGGTCCCAGTACTTC CASGVKVPSLSGSQYF
NA TRBJ1-1 few TRBV12-5 TGTGCTAGTGGTTCCCCTAACACTGAAGCTTTCTTT CASGSPNTEAFF
NA TRBJ2-7 NA TRBV27 TGTGCCAGCAGTTTTAGCGGCTCCTACGAGCAGTACTTC CASSFSGSYEQYF
NA TRBJ1-2 NA TRBV10-2 TGCGCCAGCAGTGAGTCTGCAGCGCGCTATGGCTACACCTTC CASSESAARYGYTF
NA TRBJ2-5 NA TRBV28 TGTGCCAGCGGCGAGGGGGGGCGTGGGGAGACCCAGTACTTC CASGEGGRGETQYF
TRBD1 TRBJ1-3 once TRBV5-1 TGCGCCAGCAGCTTGGGGACGACAGGGCCTGGAAACACCATATATTTT CASSLGTTGPGNTIYF
NA TRBJ2-7 NA TRBV4-1 TGCGCCAGCAGCCAAGATCTCGCAGGAGGAGGACCGGCCTACGAGCAGTACTTC CASSQDLAGGGPAYEQYF
NA TRBJ1-2 many TRBV6-1 TGTGCCAGCAGTGCCCTACAGGCAGGGGCCTATGGCTACACCTTC CASSALQAGAYGYTF
TRBD1 TRBJ2-7 NA TRBV6-5 TGTGCCAGCAGATTCCGGGACAGGTCCTACGAGCAGTACTTC CASRFRDRSYEQYF
NA TRBJ1-2 NA TRBV5-1 TGCGCCAGCAGCATTTGGGGGCCTAATGGCTACACCTTC CASSIWGPNGYTF
TRBD1 TRBJ2-1 NA TRBV5-1 TGCGCCAGCAGCGCAACTGGCTGGGGACAGGGAAACAATGAGCAGTTCTTC CASSATGWGQGNNEQFF